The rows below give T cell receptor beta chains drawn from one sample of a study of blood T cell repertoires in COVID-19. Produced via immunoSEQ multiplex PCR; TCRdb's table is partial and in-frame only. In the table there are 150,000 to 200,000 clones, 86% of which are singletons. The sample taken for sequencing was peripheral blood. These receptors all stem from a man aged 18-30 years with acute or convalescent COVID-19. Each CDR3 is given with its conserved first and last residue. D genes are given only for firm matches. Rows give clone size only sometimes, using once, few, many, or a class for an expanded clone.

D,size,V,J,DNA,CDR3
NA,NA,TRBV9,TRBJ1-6,TGTGCCAGCAGCGCGCGAGAAAATTCACCCCTCCACTTT,CASSARENSPLHF
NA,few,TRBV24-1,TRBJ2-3,TGTGCCACCAGTGCTGGGGGGAGTAGGGATACGCAGTATTTT,CATSAGGSRDTQYF
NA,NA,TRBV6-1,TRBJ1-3,TGTGCCAGCAGTGAAGCCAGGGCGTTACCCTCTGGAAACACCATATATTTT,CASSEARALPSGNTIYF
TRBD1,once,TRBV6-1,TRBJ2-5,TGTGCCAGCGAGTTGACAGGGGGCAGGGAGACCCAGTACTTC,CASELTGGRETQYF
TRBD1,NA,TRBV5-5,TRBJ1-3,TGTGCCAGCAGCTTGGAGACAGGGGCACGGACCATATATTTT,CASSLETGARTIYF
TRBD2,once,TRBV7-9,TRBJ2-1,TGTGCCAGCAGCTTTGAACTAGCGGGATTTGTTAATGAGCAGTTCTTC,CASSFELAGFVNEQFF
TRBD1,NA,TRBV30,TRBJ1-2,TGTGCCTGGGTCGGACAGGGGGCTTGGGGCTACACCTTC,CAWVGQGAWGYTF
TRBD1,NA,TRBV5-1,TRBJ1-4,TGCGCCAGCAGCGCCGGGACAGACAATGAAAAACTGTTTTTT,CASSAGTDNEKLFF
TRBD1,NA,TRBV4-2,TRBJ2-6,TGTGCCAGCAGCCAGACCCGGACAGGGGGCGTCGGGGCCAACGTCCTGACTTTC,CASSQTRTGGVGANVLTF
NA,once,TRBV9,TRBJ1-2,TGTGCCAGCAGCGCCTCCGGTGTGGGGGGGATTGGCTACACCTTC,CASSASGVGGIGYTF
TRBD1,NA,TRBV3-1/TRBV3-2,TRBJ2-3,TGTGCCAGCAGCCTACAGGGGGCTTGGGATACGCAGTATTTT,CASSLQGAWDTQYF
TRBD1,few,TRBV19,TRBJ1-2,TGTGCCAGTAGTTCCACAGGGGTACATGGCTACACCTTC,CASSSTGVHGYTF
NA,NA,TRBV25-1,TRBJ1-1,TGTGCCAGCAGTGCCCGGGCCGGGGTGGACACTGAAGCTTTCTTT,CASSARAGVDTEAFF
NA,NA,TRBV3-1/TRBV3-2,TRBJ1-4,TGTGCCAGCAGCCTGGTGACAGGATCTAATGAAAAACTGTTTTTT,CASSLVTGSNEKLFF
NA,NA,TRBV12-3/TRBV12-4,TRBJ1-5,TGTGCCAGCAGTTTCTCTTTAAATCAGCCCCAGCATTTT,CASSFSLNQPQHF
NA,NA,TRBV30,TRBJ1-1,TGTGCCTGGAGTGTACTTGGGTTAGGGGGGGACACTGAAGCTTTCTTT,CAWSVLGLGGDTEAFF
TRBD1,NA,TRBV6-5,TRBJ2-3,TGTGCCAGCAGCCGGGGACAGGACCCCACAGATACGCAGTATTTT,CASSRGQDPTDTQYF
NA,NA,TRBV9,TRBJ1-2,TGTGCCAGCAGCGTAGTGGGGCAGGGAAATGGCTACACCTTC,CASSVVGQGNGYTF
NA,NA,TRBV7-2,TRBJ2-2,TGTGCCAGCAGCTTAGTCGTAGCCGCCTCCGTCGGGGAGCTGTTTTTT,CASSLVVAASVGELFF
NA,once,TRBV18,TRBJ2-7,TGTGCCAGCTCACCCCTCGAGGGGGTAAGCTACGAGCAGTACTTC,CASSPLEGVSYEQYF
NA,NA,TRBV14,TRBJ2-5,TGTGCCAGCAGCCAAGACATAGCCGGGGAGACCCAGTACTTC,CASSQDIAGETQYF